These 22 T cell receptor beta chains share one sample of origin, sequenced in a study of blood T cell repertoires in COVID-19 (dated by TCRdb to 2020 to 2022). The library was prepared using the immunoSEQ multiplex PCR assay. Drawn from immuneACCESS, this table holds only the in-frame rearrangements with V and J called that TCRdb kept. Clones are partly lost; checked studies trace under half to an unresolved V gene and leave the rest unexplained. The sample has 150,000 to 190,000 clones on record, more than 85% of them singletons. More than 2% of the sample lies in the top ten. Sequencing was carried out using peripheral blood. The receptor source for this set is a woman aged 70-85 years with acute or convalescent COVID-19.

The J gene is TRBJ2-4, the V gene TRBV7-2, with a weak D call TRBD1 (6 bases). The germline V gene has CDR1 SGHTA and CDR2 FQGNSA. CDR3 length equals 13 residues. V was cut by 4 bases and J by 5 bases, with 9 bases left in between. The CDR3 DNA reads TGTGCCAGCAGCTCGGACAGAGAAAACATTCAGTACTTC. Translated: CASSSDRENIQYF.

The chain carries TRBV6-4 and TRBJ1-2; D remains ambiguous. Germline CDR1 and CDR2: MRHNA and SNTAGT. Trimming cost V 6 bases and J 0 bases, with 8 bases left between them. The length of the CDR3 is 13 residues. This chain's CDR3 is CASRSGANYGYTF. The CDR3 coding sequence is TGTGCCAGCAGATCGGGAGCTAACTATGGCTACACCTTC.

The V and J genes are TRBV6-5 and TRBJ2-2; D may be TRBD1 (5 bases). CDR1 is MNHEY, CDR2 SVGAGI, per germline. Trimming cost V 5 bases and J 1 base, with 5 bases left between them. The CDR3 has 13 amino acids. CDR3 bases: TGTGCCAGCAGTCAGGGGAACACCGGGGAGCTGTTTTTT. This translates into CASSQGNTGELFF.

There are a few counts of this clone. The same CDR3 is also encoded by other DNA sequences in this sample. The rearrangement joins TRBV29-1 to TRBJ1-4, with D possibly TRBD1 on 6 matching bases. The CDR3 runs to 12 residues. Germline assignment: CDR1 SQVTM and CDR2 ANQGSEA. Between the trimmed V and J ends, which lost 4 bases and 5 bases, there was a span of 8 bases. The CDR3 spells CSVARGNEKLFF. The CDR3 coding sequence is TGCAGCGTTGCCAGGGGAAATGAAAAACTGTTTTTT.

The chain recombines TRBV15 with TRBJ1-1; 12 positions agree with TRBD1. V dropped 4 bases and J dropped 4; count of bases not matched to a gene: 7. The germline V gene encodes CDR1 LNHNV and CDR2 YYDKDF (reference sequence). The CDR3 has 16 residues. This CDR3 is CATSTRDRGLGTEAFF. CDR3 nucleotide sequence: TGTGCCACCAGCACCCGGGACAGGGGGCTGGGCACTGAAGCTTTCTTT.

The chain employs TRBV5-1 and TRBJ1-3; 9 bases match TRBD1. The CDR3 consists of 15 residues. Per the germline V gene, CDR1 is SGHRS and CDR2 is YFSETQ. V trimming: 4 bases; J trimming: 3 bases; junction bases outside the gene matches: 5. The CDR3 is CASSPGTGIGNTIYF. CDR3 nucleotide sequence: TGCGCCAGCAGCCCCGGGACAGGGATTGGAAACACCATATATTTT.

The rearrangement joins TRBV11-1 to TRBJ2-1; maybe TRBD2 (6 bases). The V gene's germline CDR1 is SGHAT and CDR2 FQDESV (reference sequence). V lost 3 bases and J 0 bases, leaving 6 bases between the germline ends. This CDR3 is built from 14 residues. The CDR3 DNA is TGTGCCAGCAGCTTGGGGGGCTCCTACAATGAGCAGTTCTTC. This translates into CASSLGGSYNEQFF.

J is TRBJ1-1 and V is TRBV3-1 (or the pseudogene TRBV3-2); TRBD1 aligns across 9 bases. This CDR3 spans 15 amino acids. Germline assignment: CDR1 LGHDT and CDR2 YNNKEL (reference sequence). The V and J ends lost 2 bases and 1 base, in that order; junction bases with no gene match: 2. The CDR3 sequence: CASSQTTGGNTEAFF. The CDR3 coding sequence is TGTGCCAGCAGCCAAACGACAGGGGGGAACACTGAAGCTTTCTTT.

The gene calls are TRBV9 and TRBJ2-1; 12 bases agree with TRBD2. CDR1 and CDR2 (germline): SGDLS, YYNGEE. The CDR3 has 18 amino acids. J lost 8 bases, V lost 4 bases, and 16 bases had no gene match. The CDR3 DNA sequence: TGTGCCAGCAGCCGACTTGGACTAGCGGGGTATTTTCAAGATGAGCAGTTCTTC. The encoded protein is CASSRLGLAGYFQDEQFF.

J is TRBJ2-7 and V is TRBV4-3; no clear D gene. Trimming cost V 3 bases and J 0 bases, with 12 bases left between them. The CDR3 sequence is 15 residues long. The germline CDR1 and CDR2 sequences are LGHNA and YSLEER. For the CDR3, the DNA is TGCGCCAGCAGCCACAGCAGGATTAGCTCCTACGAGCAGTACTTC. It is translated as CASSHSRISSYEQYF.

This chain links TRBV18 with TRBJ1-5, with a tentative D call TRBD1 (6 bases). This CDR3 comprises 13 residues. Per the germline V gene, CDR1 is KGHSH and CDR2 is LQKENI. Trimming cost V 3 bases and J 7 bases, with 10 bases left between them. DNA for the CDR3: TGTGCCAGCTCACCTCTGGGGGCCCAGCCCCAGCATTTT. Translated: CASSPLGAQPQHF.

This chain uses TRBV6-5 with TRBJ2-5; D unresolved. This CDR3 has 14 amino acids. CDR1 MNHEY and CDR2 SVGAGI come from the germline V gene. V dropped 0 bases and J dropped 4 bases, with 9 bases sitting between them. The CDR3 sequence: CASSYSVSSETQYF. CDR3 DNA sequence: TGTGCCAGCAGTTACTCTGTGTCTTCAGAGACCCAGTACTTC.

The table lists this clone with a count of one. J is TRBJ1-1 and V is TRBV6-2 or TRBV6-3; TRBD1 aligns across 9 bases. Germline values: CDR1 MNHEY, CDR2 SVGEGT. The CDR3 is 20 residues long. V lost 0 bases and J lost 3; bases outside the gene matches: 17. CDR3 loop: CASSYSVYAGQGKRDTEAFF. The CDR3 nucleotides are TGTGCCAGCAGTTACTCGGTCTACGCGGGACAGGGCAAGCGTGACACTGAAGCTTTCTTT.

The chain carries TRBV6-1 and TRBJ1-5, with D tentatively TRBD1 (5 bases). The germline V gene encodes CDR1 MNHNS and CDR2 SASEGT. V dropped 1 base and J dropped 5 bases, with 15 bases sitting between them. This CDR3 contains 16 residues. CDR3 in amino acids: CASSEGFGTGDQPQHF. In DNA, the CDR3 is TGTGCCAGCAGTGAAGGGTTTGGAACAGGCGATCAGCCCCAGCATTTT.

The CDR3 bases are TGTGCCAGCAGCTTTCAAGCGGCTAGCACAGATACGCAGTATTTT. Translated: CASSFQAASTDTQYF. V usage is TRBV7-2 and J usage is TRBJ2-3, with D possibly matching TRBD2 (5 bases). The CDR3 has 15 amino acids. Per the germline V gene, CDR1 is SGHTA and CDR2 is FQGNSA. Trimming left V 3 bases short and J 0 bases short, with 10 bases between. The full variable domain, its missing parts supplied by reference TRBV7-2 and TRBJ2-3, is GAGVSQSPSNKVTEKGKDVELRCDPISGHTALYWYRQSLGQGLEFLIYFQGNSAPDKSGLPSDRFSAERTGGSVSTLTIQRTQQEDSAVYLCASSFQAASTDTQYFGPGTRLTVL.

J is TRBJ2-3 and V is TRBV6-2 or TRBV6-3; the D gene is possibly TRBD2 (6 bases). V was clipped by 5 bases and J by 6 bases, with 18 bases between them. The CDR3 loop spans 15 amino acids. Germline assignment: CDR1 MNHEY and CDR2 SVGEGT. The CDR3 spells CASSKPGELKDTQYF. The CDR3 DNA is TGTGCCAGCAGTAAGCCGGGGGAATTAAAGGATACGCAGTATTTT.

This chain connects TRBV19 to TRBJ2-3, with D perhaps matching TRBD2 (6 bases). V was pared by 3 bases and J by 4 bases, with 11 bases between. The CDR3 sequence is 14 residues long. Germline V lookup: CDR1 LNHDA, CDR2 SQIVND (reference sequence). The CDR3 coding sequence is TGTGCCAGTAGTATTGGAGGAGGGGCAGATACGCAGTATTTT. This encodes CASSIGGGADTQYF.

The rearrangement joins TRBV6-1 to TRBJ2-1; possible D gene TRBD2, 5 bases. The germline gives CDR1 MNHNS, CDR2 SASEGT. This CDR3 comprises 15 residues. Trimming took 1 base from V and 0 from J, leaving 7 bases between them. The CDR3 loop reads CASSEVGDSYNEQFF. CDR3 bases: TGTGCCAGCAGTGAAGTCGGGGACTCCTACAATGAGCAGTTCTTC.

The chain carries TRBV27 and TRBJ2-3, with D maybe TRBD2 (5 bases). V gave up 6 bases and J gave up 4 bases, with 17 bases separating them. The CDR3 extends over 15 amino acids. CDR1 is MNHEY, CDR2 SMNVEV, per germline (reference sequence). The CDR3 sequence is CASSPQGLLADTQYF. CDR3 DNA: TGTGCCAGCAGCCCTCAAGGACTGCTAGCAGATACGCAGTATTTT.

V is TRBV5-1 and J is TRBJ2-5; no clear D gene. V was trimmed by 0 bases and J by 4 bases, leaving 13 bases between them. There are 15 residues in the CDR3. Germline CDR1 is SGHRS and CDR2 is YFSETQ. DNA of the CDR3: TGCGCCAGCAGCTTGGCCGGAGAGGTGGGAGAGACCCAGTACTTC. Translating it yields CASSLAGEVGETQYF.

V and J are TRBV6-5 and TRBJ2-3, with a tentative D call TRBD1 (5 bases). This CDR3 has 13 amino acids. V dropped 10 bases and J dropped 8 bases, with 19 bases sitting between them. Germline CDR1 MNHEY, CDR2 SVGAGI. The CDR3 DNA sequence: TGTGCCACCTCCTCGGGCAGGGCTGGTACGCAGTATTTT. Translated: CATSSGRAGTQYF.

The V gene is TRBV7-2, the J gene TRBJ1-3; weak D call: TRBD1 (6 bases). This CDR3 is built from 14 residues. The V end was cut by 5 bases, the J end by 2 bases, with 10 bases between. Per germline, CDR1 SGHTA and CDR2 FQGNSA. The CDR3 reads CASSQQGPGNTIYF. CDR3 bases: TGTGCCAGCAGCCAACAGGGACCTGGAAACACCATATATTTT. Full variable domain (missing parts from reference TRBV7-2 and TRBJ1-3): GAGVSQSPSNKVTEKGKDVELRCDPISGHTALYWYRQSLGQGLEFLIYFQGNSAPDKSGLPSDRFSAERTGGSVSTLTIQRTQQEDSAVYLCASSQQGPGNTIYFGEGSWLTVV.